These T cell receptor beta chains were read from a single sample in a study of STAT5B mutations in CD4+ large granular lymphocyte leukemia. Sequencing used immunoSEQ multiplex PCR; TCRdb keeps in-frame clones, though not all of them. The table shows roughly 29,000 clones, with about three quarters occurring only once. The material sequenced was CD4+ T cells from blood buffy coats. These receptors originate from a human donor in good health. Each CDR3 is given with its conserved first and last residue. The D gene is left open where the match is weak. Clone size is given for some rows only: seen once, a few or many times, or a class if the clone is expanded.

v_call: TRBV11-3
j_call: TRBJ2-6
d_call: TRBD1
clone_size: NA
cdr3_nt: TGTGCCAGCAGCCCCGGGACAGCAAACTCTGGGGCCAACGTCCTGACTTTC
cdr3_aa: CASSPGTANSGANVLTF

v_call: TRBV19
j_call: TRBJ1-4
d_call: TRBD1
clone_size: few
cdr3_nt: TGTGCCAGTAGGATCAGGGGGCAGGATGAAAAACTGTTTTTT
cdr3_aa: CASRIRGQDEKLFF

v_call: TRBV4-1
j_call: TRBJ2-5
d_call: TRBD2
clone_size: once
cdr3_nt: TGCGCCAGCAGCCAAGCGGAGCGGGGTATGCAAGAGACCCAGTACTTC
cdr3_aa: CASSQAERGMQETQYF

v_call: TRBV10-2
j_call: TRBJ1-4
d_call: NA
clone_size: NA
cdr3_nt: TGCGCCAGCCGGACAGACGTTAATGAAAAACTGTTTTTT
cdr3_aa: CASRTDVNEKLFF

v_call: TRBV5-4
j_call: TRBJ2-7
d_call: NA
clone_size: NA
cdr3_nt: TGTGCCAGCAGCTTGGTCAGGGAGGCAGACGAGCAGTACTTC
cdr3_aa: CASSLVREADEQYF

v_call: TRBV7-6
j_call: TRBJ2-1
d_call: NA
clone_size: NA
cdr3_nt: TGTGCCAGCAGCCGGTCCCTAGCGCGCAATGAGCAGTTCTTC
cdr3_aa: CASSRSLARNEQFF

v_call: TRBV13
j_call: TRBJ2-1
d_call: TRBD2
clone_size: NA
cdr3_nt: TGTGCCAGCAGCTTATGGACTAGCGGTCACAATGAGCAGTTCTTC
cdr3_aa: CASSLWTSGHNEQFF

v_call: TRBV12-5
j_call: TRBJ2-3
d_call: NA
clone_size: NA
cdr3_nt: TGTGCTAGTGGTGTCGCGGCCACAGATACGCAGTATTTT
cdr3_aa: CASGVAATDTQYF

v_call: TRBV19
j_call: TRBJ2-7
d_call: NA
clone_size: NA
cdr3_nt: TGTGCCAGTAGTAGTGGGACTTCCTCAAGTCAGTACTTC
cdr3_aa: CASSSGTSSSQYF

v_call: TRBV12-5
j_call: TRBJ2-7
d_call: NA
clone_size: NA
cdr3_nt: TGTGCTAGTGGTTCCCGGGACGGCACCTACGAGCAGTACTTC
cdr3_aa: CASGSRDGTYEQYF

v_call: TRBV7-9
j_call: TRBJ2-3
d_call: TRBD2
clone_size: once
cdr3_nt: TGTGCCAGCAGCCCCCCCGGGACTAGGGACCCAGGGAGGCAGTATTTT
cdr3_aa: CASSPPGTRDPGRQYF

v_call: TRBV15
j_call: TRBJ2-1
d_call: NA
clone_size: NA
cdr3_nt: TGTGCCACCAGCAGAGATTCTAGTTCCGGGATCGGGCAGTTCTTC
cdr3_aa: CATSRDSSSGIGQFF

v_call: TRBV18
j_call: TRBJ1-4
d_call: NA
clone_size: few
cdr3_nt: TGTGCCAGCTCAGGGCAGGGAAATGAAAAACTGTTTTTT
cdr3_aa: CASSGQGNEKLFF

v_call: TRBV5-1
j_call: TRBJ2-3
d_call: NA
clone_size: NA
cdr3_nt: TGCGCCAGCAGCTCCATGGGGATGGATACGCAGTATTTT
cdr3_aa: CASSSMGMDTQYF

v_call: TRBV6-1
j_call: TRBJ2-2
d_call: TRBD1
clone_size: once
cdr3_nt: TGTGCCAGCAGTGGGGGGACAGCTCCCCTTCACACCGGGGAGCTGTTTTTT
cdr3_aa: CASSGGTAPLHTGELFF

v_call: TRBV7-9
j_call: TRBJ1-1
d_call: NA
clone_size: NA
cdr3_nt: TGTGCCAGCAGCTTAGTCCGCAATTCCGGGATTTCCCCCGGTACTGAAGCTTTCTTT
cdr3_aa: CASSLVRNSGISPGTEAFF

v_call: TRBV28
j_call: TRBJ2-2
d_call: NA
clone_size: NA
cdr3_nt: TGTGCCAGCAGTTTTTTTACGGGGACCGGGGAGCTGTTTTTT
cdr3_aa: CASSFFTGTGELFF

v_call: TRBV5-8
j_call: TRBJ1-3
d_call: NA
clone_size: NA
cdr3_nt: TGTGCCAGCAGCTTGAGGCACTTAGGAAACACCATATATTTT
cdr3_aa: CASSLRHLGNTIYF

v_call: TRBV6-4
j_call: TRBJ1-1
d_call: NA
clone_size: NA
cdr3_nt: TGTGCCAGCAGGGAACAGGGATCCACTGAAGCTTTCTTT
cdr3_aa: CASREQGSTEAFF

v_call: TRBV10-2
j_call: TRBJ2-3
d_call: TRBD2
clone_size: NA
cdr3_nt: TGCGCCACATTGCCGGGACTAGCGGGAGTAGCCGACCCAGATACGCAGTATTTT
cdr3_aa: CATLPGLAGVADPDTQYF